This T cell receptor beta chain is drawn from a study of CD8 T cells in ankylosing spondylitis. Points from the study as a whole: There was a TCR beta motif, made of several highly homologous variants, that appeared characteristic of ankylosing spondylitis blood. Clones linked with disease were CD8+ and fairly uncommon in the peripheral blood.

This clonotype was recorded many times. Antigen unknown. With molecular barcodes, quantitative 5'-RACE was used to make the TCR beta libraries. MiXCR, run by TCRdb on the 5' RACE reads, gives a single entry per CDR3 protein. The table has 150,000 or so distinct CDR3 sequences, roughly a third seen once. The CDR3 is 15 residues long. The V and J ends lost 4 bases and 4 bases, in that order; junction bases with no gene match: 7. The gene calls are TRBV12-3 or TRBV12-4 and TRBJ1-2; 9 bases fit TRBD1. This clonotype was obtained from a male donor with ankylosing spondylitis. Material: synovial fluid, either unsorted or a sorted T cell fraction (not recorded which). This chain's CDR3 is CASSSRTGESYGYTF. In DNA, the CDR3 is TGTGCCAGCAGTTCTCGGACAGGGGAGAGCTATGGCTACACCTTC.